This entry describes one TCR beta chain. These data are taken from a study of shared T cell receptors in the human thymus. Method: immunoSEQ multiplex PCR; TCRdb's copy keeps in-frame clones and lacks some. In the table there are hundreds of thousands of clones, approximately 88% of which are singletons. The CDR3 is 15 residues long. Germline V gene lookup returns CDR1 MGHRA and CDR2 YSYEKL. V was pared by 1 base and J by 2 bases, with 11 bases between. This same sample was also part of a study on human thymus T cells.

The sample was thymocytes. The chain combines TRBV4-1 with TRBJ1-1; D remains ambiguous. This receptor was identified in a boy under three years old with a congenital heart defect. The DNA of the CDR3 is TGCGCCAGCAGCCAAGTTCGAACGGTAAACACTGAAGCTTTCTTT. It is translated as CASSQVRTVNTEAFF.